The present T cell receptor (beta chain) was sequenced within a study of blood T cell repertoires in COVID-19 (dated by TCRdb to the early 2020s). In the study overall: Collaborator samples came from the United States, Italy and Spain and covered acute and convalescent phases of COVID-19. Where available, HLA class I and class II types were taken from metadata supplied by the sample provider and were not determined by assay-based typing. The dataset comprised deeply sampled blood TCRbeta repertoires from subjects exposed to, actively infected with, or recovered from COVID-19. The samples were drawn from two sources: the first 160 participants of the ongoing ImmuneRACE study, and some 1,300 subjects contributed by 6 global collaborators. The material from the prospective study consisted of cDNA or gDNA derived from T cells, B-cell-depleted T cells, or PBMCs. Nearly every sample came with metadata listing a de-identified subject ID, COVID-19 status, age in years and sex. The repertoires were released in a freely available public database meant as a resource for research on the immune response to SARS-CoV-2.

Collaborating institutions collected whole blood in K2EDTA tubes following their own protocols. Collaborator samples were shipped for TCRbeta analysis as frozen whole blood, isolated PBMCs, or DNA extracted from either sample type. This clone was seen only once. Its antigen specificity is not known. No much larger clone is present one base from it, and per-base qualities are unavailable. Overall results and qualifications from the work: Clinical and demographic metadata were provided uncurated, with the amount varying by source and participant.

TCRbeta CDR3 regions were amplified from genomic DNA using the immunoSEQ Assay, a bias-controlled multiplex PCR. In the paper's pipeline: Nucleated cell counts per sample were estimated from amplification of reference gene primers within the assay. Sequence reads were collapsed and filtered to measure the absolute abundance of every unique TCRbeta CDR3 rearrangement. For each sample, productive Simpson clonality was calculated by taking the square root of Simpson's diversity index across productive rearrangements. TCRdb retrieved this table from immuneACCESS and kept in-frame rearrangements only. Not all clones are present; in checked studies, unresolved V genes account for under half, and no reason is known for the remainder. V and J calls and clone size are copied from that table; D and trimming were computed from the DNA. For this sample there are under 250,000 clones; under 85% appear just once. The ten largest clones take up less than 6.5% of the sample.

V and J lose 4 bases and 3 bases, and a span of 13 bases separates them. The CDR3 runs 14 residues from the cysteine to the phenylalanine. Only the CDR3 part of the read is kept: 42 bases, read in frame from the first base. According to the germline V gene, CDR1 reads SGHTS and CDR2 reads YDEGEE. The chain uses TRBV5-8 and TRBJ2-5; a tentative D call is TRBD1 (6 bases match). This clonotype was sampled from a human donor in a cohort sampled during active COVID-19. The sequenced sample was peripheral blood. The sequenced DNA is TGTGCCAGCAGCCCCAGGGGCAGAAAAGAGACCCAGTACTTC. This sequence encodes CASSPRGRKETQYF. With all but the CDR3 taken from the reference TRBV5-8 and TRBJ2-5 genes, the full variable domain is: EAGVTQSPTHLIKTRGQQATLRCSPISGHTSVYWYQQALGLGLQFLLWYDEGEERNRGNFPPRFSGRQFPNYSSELNVNALELEDSALYLCASSPRGRKETQYFGPGTRLLVL.